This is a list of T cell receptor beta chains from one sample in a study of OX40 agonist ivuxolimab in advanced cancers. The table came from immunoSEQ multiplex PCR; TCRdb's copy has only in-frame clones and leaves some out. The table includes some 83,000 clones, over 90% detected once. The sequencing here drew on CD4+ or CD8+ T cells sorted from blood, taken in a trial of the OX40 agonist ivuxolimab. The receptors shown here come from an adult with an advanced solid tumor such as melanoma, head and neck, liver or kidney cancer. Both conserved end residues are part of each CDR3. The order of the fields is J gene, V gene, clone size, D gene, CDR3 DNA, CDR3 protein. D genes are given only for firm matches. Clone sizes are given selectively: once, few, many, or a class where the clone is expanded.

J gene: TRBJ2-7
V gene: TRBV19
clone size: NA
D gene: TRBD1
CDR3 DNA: TGTGCCAGTAGTGACCGGGACAGGGTCTACGAGCAGTACTTC
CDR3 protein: CASSDRDRVYEQYF

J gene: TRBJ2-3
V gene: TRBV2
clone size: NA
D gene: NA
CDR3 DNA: TGTGCCAGCAGTCCCCCCGGTCGTGACGCTAGCACAGATACGCAGTATTTT
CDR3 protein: CASSPPGRDASTDTQYF

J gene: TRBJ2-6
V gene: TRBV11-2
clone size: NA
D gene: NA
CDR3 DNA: TGTGCCAGCAGCTTAGAGGATGGTTCTGGGGCCAACGTCCTGACTTTC
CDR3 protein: CASSLEDGSGANVLTF

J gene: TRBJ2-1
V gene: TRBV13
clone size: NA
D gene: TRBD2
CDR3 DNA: TGTGCCAGCAGCGAGGGACTAGCGGTCTACAATGAGCAGTTCTTC
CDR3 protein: CASSEGLAVYNEQFF

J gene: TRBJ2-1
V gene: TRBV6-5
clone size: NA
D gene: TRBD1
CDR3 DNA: TGTGCCAGCAGTTACTCGGGACAGGGGGCTTTTTATGAGCAGTTCTTC
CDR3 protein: CASSYSGQGAFYEQFF

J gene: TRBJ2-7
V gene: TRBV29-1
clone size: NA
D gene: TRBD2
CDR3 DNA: TGCAGCGTCGCGGGAGGAGGGGTGGGCTCCTACGAGCAGTACTTC
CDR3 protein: CSVAGGGVGSYEQYF

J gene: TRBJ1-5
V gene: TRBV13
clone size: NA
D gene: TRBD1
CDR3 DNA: TGTGCCAGCAGCTTCTCTTCCGGCCCAGGGGGTCGACAGCCCCAGCATTTT
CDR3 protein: CASSFSSGPGGRQPQHF

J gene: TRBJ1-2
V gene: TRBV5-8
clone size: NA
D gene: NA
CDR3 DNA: TGTGCCAGCAGCTCGTACAGCTATGGCTACACCTTC
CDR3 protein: CASSSYSYGYTF

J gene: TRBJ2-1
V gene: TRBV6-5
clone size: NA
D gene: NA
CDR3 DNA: TGTGCCAGCAGTTACGAAGGGGGGACGACCAATGAGCAGTTCTTC
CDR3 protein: CASSYEGGTTNEQFF

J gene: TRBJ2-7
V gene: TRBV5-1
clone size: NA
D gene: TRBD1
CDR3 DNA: TGCGCCAGCAGCGCTCACCGGGACAGGGCGACCTACGAGCAGTACTTC
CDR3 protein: CASSAHRDRATYEQYF

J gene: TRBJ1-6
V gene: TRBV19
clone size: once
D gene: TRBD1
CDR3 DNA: TGTGCCAGTAGTAATTGGGGACAGGGAATCTATAATTCACCCCTCCACTTT
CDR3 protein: CASSNWGQGIYNSPLHF

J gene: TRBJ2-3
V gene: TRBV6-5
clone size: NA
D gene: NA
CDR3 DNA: TGTGCCAGCAGTTACGGGGTGGGAGGCACAGATACGCAGTATTTT
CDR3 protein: CASSYGVGGTDTQYF

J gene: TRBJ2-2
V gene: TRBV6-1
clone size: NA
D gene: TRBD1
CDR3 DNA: TGTGCCAGCAGCCGGACAGGGGAGCGGACCGGGGAGCTGTTTTTT
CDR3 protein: CASSRTGERTGELFF

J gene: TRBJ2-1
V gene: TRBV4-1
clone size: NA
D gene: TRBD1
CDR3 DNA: TGCGCCAGCAGCCTGGACAGGGGAGGTGAGCAGTTCTTC
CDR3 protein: CASSLDRGGEQFF